This TCR beta chain was recovered during a study of cytomegalovirus exposure and HLA in healthy donors. Study-wide points: Most observed TCR sequences were rare, whereas some public TCRs were detected in many donors. Reported results showed that the classifier diagnosed cytomegalovirus status with high specificity and sensitivity.

Clones were read by immunoSEQ multiplex PCR, and TCRdb kept only the in-frame ones, dropping some. Of approximately 120,000 clones listed, 85% to 90% are singletons. Notes on this clone: What it recognizes is unknown.

Germline CDR1 is MNHNS and CDR2 is SASEGT. The CDR3 covers 14 residues. V gave up 6 bases and J gave up 8 bases, with 16 bases separating them. V gene TRBV6-1 combines with J gene TRBJ1-4; D is possibly TRBD1 (6 bases). The TCR comes from a young woman in good health and CMV-seronegative. Input material: PBMCs. CDR3 sequence: CASRAGTRGEKLFF. The DNA of the CDR3 is TGTGCCAGCAGGGCCGGGACACGGGGCGAAAAACTGTTTTTT.